The 2 T cell receptor beta chains given below trace back to one sample, sequenced in a study of liver allograft versus peripheral blood T cells. Study as a whole: Transplanted livers and recipients' peripheral blood had their T cell receptor repertoires compared.

TCRdb ran MiXCR on the reads and lists one entry per CDR3 protein. The repertoire has 9,500 to 12,000 distinct CDR3 sequences, about 19% of them found once; the top ten carry 1.7%. The receptors come from a human patient who had a liver transplant. Part of the T cells may come from the graft donor.

The CDR3 region is CSATPQTGGTYEQYF. As DNA, the CDR3 is TGCAGTGCTACCCCCCAAACAGGAGGGACCTACGAGCAGTACTTC. The chain couples TRBV20-1 to TRBJ2-7; D may be TRBD2 (6 bases). Germline CDR1 and CDR2: DFQATT and SNEGSKA (reference sequence). This CDR3 is 15 amino acids long. Between the trimmed V and J ends, which lost 4 bases and 2 bases, there was a span of 18 bases.

A single count supports this clonotype. A much more abundant neighbour one base away suggests this may be a read error. The chain is built from TRBV6-6 and TRBJ1-6, with D unclear. The CDR3 consists of 16 residues. Germline assignment: CDR1 MNHNY and CDR2 SVGAGI (reference sequence). V lost 0 bases and J lost 5, with 11 bases in between. The CDR3 DNA follows: TGTGCCAGCAGTTACTCGAGTAGGATTGATAATTCACCCCTCCACTTT. Protein product: CASSYSSRIDNSPLHF.